Sequencing of this T cell receptor beta chain was carried out in a study of tumor and adjacent non-tumor tissue in lung cancer. Study context: Patients comprised eleven to twelve adenocarcinoma, a couple of squamous cell carcinoma and 1 small cell lung cancer.

The germline CDR1 and CDR2 sequences are SGHVS and FQNEAQ. CDR3 length equals 12 residues. V was clipped by 2 bases and J by 2 bases, with 0 bases between them. The library came from three nested PCR rounds adapted from ARM-PCR protocols. TCRdb reprocessed the multiplex PCR reads via MiXCR and lists one record per CDR3 protein. The repertoire holds about 140,000 distinct CDR3 sequences, with approximately 64% as singletons. Turning to this clonotype: Since no conserved phenylalanine or tryptophan closes the CDR3, a read error is the likely cause.

This sample's RNA came from whole unsorted tissue. Specimen: lung tumor tissue. The chain uses TRBV7-8 and TRBJ2-2; D is unclear. This clonotype was obtained from a man in his 60s with small cell lung cancer. CDR3 region: CASSLNTGELFL. CDR3 coding DNA: TGTGCCAGCAGCTTAAACACCGGGGAGCTGTTTCTT.